This T cell receptor (beta chain) was documented in a study of blood T cells in healthy people across ages. The total RNA that was extracted per sample amounted to at least 5 micrograms. A second roughly 6 to 12 cycle PCR used barcoded and J-beta primers. CDR3-containing paired-end reads numbering at least 2.5 million came from each sample. MiXCR, run by TCRdb on the 5' RACE reads, gives a single entry per CDR3 protein. In the table there are hundreds of thousands of distinct CDR3 sequences, 40% to 45% of which are singletons. The receptor was derived from a man older than 75 in good health. The sequencing input was blood.

The CDR3 region is CASSQAGHTTAQYF. CDR3 sequence (DNA): TGCGCCAGCAGCCAAGCAGGGCACACAACGGCCCAGTACTTC. V usage is TRBV4-3 and J usage is TRBJ2-7, with D possibly TRBD1 on 5 matching bases. This CDR3 is 14 amino acids long. The ends were cut back, 1 base at V and 10 bases at J, with 17 bases in the middle. Germline values: CDR1 LGHNA, CDR2 YSLEER.